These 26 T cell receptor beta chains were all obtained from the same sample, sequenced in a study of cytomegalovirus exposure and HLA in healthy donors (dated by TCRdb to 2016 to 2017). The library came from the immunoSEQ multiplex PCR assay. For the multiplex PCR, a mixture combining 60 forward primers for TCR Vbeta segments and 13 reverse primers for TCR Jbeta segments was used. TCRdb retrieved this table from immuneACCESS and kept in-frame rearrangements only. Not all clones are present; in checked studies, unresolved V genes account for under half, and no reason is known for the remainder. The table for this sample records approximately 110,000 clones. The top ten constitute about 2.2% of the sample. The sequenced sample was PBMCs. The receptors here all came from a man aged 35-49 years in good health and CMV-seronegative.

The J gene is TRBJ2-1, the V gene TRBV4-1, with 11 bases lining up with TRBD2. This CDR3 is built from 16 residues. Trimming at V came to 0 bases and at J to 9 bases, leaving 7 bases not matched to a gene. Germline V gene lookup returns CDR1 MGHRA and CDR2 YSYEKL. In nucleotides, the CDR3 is TGCGCCAGCAGCCAAGAAGGGAGTAGCGGGAGGGGTGAGCAGTTCTTC. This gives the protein CASSQEGSSGRGEQFF.

The CDR3 coding sequence is TGTGCCAGCAGCTTAGAAGGTCAGCGGACCTACGAGCAGTACTTC. Translated: CASSLEGQRTYEQYF. The chain combines TRBV11-3 with TRBJ2-7; D is perhaps TRBD2 (5 bases). Between the trimmed V and J ends, which lost 0 bases and 2 bases, there was a span of 11 bases. The germline V gene has CDR1 SGHNT and CDR2 YENEEA. CDR3 length equals 15 residues.

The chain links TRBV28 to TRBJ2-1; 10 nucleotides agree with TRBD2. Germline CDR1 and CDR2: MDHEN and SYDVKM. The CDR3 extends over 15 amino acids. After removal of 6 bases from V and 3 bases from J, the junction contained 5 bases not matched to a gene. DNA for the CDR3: TGTGCCAGCAGGGCTAGCGGGAGCCGCTACAATGAGCAGTTCTTC. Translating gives CASRASGSRYNEQFF.

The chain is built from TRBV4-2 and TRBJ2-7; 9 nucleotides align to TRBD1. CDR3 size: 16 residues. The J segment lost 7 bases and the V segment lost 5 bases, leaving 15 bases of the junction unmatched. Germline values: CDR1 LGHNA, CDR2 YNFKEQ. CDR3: CASSSDWGQGGYEQYF. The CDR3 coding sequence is TGTGCCAGCAGCTCCGACTGGGGACAGGGCGGGTATGAGCAGTACTTC.

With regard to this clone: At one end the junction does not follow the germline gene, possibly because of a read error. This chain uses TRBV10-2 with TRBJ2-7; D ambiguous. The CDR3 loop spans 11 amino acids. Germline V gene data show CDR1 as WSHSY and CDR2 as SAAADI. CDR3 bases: TGCGCCAGCCGTGACGGCTACGAGCAGTACTTC. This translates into CASRDGYEQYF.

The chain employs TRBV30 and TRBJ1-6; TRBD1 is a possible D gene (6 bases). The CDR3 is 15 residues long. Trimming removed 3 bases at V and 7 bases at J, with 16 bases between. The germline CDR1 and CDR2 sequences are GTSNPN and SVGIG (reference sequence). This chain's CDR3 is CAWRPPDRNNSPLHF. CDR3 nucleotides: TGTGCCTGGAGACCCCCAGACAGGAACAATTCACCCCTCCACTTT. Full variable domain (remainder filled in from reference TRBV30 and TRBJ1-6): SQTIHQWPATLVQPVGSPLSLECTVEGTSNPNLYWYRQAAGRGLQLLFYSVGIGQISSEVPQNLSASRPQDRQFILSSKKLLLSDSGFYLCAWRPPDRNNSPLHFGNGTRLTVT.

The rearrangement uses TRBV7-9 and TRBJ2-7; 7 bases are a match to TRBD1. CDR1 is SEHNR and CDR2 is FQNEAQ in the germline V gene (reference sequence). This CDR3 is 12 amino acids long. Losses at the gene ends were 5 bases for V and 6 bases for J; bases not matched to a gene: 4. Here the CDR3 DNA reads TGTGCCAGCAGCATAAACAGGGGCGAGCAGTACTTC. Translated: CASSINRGEQYF.

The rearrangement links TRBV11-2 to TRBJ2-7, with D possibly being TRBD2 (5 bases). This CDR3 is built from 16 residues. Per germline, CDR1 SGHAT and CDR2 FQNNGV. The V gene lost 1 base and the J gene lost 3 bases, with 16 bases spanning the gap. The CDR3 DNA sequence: TGTGCCAGCAGCTTAGTTGGAGTGGGAGCTGGCTACGAGCAGTACTTC. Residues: CASSLVGVGAGYEQYF.

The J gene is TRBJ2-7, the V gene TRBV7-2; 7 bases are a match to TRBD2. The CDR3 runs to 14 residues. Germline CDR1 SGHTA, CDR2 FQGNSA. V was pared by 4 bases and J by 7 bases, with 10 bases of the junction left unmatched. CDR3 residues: CASSSSGTLWEQYF. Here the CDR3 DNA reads TGTGCCAGCAGCTCAAGCGGGACCCTTTGGGAGCAGTACTTC.

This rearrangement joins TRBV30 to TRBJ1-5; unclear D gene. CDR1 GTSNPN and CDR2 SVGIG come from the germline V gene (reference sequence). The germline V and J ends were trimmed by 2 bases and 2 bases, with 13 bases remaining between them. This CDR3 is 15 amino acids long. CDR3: CAWSPREIRNQPQHF. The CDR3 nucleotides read TGTGCCTGGAGTCCCCGGGAGATCCGCAATCAGCCCCAGCATTTT.

The CDR3 spells CASRAGLAYNEQFF. CDR3 nucleotide sequence: TGTGCCAGCAGGGCGGGACTAGCTTACAATGAGCAGTTCTTC. The chain recombines TRBV2 with TRBJ2-1; TRBD2 matches at 9 bases. Trimming at V came to 6 bases and at J to 4 bases, leaving 4 bases not matched to a gene. The CDR3 spans 14 residues. The germline V gene has CDR1 SNHLY and CDR2 FYNNEI.

CDR3 protein: CASSLEGNEKLFF. DNA for the CDR3: TGTGCCAGCAGCTTGGAGGGAAATGAAAAACTGTTTTTT. This chain connects TRBV7-9 to TRBJ1-4, with D unresolved. The germline V gene has CDR1 SEHNR and CDR2 FQNEAQ (reference sequence). Trimming removed 3 bases from V and 5 bases from J, with 7 bases in between. CDR3 length: 13 residues.

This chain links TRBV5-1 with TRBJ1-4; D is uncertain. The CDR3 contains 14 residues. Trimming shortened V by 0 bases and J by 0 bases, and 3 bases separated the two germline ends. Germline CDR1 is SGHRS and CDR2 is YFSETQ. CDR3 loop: CASSLAATNEKLFF. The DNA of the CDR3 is TGCGCCAGCAGCTTGGCAGCAACTAATGAAAAACTGTTTTTT. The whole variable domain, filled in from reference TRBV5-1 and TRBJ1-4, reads KAGVTQTPRYLIKTRGQQVTLSCSPISGHRSVSWYQQTPGQGLQFLFEYFSETQRNKGNFPGRFSGRQFSNSRSEMNVSTLELGDSALYLCASSLAATNEKLFFGSGTQLSVL.

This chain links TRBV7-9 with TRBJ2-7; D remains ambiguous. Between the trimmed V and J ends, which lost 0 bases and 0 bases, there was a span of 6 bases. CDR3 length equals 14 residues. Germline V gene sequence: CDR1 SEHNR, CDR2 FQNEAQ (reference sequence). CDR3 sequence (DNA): TGTGCCAGCAGCTTAGCGTCTTACTCCTACGAGCAGTACTTC. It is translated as CASSLASYSYEQYF.

The CDR3 nucleotides are TGTGCCAGCAGTTACGGTGACAGGGGTGGTGAAAAACTGTTTTTT. Residues: CASSYGDRGGEKLFF. V and J are TRBV6-5 and TRBJ1-4; 8 bases line up with TRBD1. From germline, CDR1 is MNHEY and CDR2 SVGAGI. With V trimmed by 2 bases and J by 7 bases, 6 bases remained unmatched. CDR3 length equals 15 residues.

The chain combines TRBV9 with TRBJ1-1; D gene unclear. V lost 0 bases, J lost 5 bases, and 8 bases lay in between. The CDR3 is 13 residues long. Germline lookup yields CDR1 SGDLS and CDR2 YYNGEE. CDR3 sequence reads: CASSVARATEAFF. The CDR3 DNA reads TGTGCCAGCAGCGTAGCTCGAGCAACTGAAGCTTTCTTT.

The CDR3: CASSQGLAGGQETQYF. The CDR3 DNA reads TGTGCCAGCAGCCAAGGGTTAGCGGGAGGGCAAGAGACCCAGTACTTC. The chain carries TRBV7-3 and TRBJ2-5; 11 positions agree with TRBD2. V lost 5 bases, J lost 2 bases, and 7 bases stayed unmatched. Germline CDR1 and CDR2: SGHTA and FQGTGA. The CDR3 is 16 residues long.

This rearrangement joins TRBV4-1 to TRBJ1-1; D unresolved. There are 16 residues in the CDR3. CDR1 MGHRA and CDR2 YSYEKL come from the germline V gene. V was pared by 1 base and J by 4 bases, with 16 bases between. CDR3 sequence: CASSQGLIGSRTEAFF. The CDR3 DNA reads TGCGCCAGCAGCCAAGGCCTAATCGGGAGTCGCACTGAAGCTTTCTTT.

CDR3 residues: CASSSKGTAYGYTF. DNA of the CDR3: TGTGCCAGCAGCTCGAAGGGGACAGCCTATGGCTACACCTTC. J is TRBJ1-2 and V is TRBV11-3; TRBD1 matches at 7 bases. There are 14 residues in the CDR3. Trimming at V came to 4 bases and at J to 4 bases, leaving 6 bases not matched to a gene. Per germline, CDR1 SGHNT and CDR2 YENEEA. Based on the CDR3 plus reference TRBV11-3 and TRBJ1-2, the full variable domain is EAGVVQSPRYKIIEKKQPVAFWCNPISGHNTLYWYLQNLGQGPELLIRYENEEAVDDSQLPKDRFSAERLKGVDSTLKIQPAELGDSAVYLCASSSKGTAYGYTFGSGTRLTVV.

The CDR3 nucleotides read TGTGCCAGTAGTCCCGGGACAGGGGTTTACGAGCAGTACTTC. Amino acid sequence: CASSPGTGVYEQYF. The V gene is TRBV19, the J gene TRBJ2-7, with 10 bases fitting TRBD1. The length of the CDR3 is 14 residues. Germline V gene sequence: CDR1 LNHDA, CDR2 SQIVND (reference sequence). With 5 bases clipped from V and 4 bases from J, the junction kept 5 bases outside the gene matches.

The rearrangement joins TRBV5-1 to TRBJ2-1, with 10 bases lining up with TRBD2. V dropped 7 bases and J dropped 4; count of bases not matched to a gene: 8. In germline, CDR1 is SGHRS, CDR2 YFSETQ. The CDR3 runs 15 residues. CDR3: CASEASGGAYNEQFF. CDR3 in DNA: TGCGCCAGCGAAGCTAGCGGGGGCGCTTACAATGAGCAGTTCTTC.

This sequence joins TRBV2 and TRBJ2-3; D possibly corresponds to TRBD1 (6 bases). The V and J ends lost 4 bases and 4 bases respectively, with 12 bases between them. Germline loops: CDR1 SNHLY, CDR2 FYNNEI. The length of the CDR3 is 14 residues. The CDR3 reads CASSVQGSPDTQYF. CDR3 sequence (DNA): TGTGCCAGCAGTGTACAGGGATCCCCAGATACGCAGTATTTT.

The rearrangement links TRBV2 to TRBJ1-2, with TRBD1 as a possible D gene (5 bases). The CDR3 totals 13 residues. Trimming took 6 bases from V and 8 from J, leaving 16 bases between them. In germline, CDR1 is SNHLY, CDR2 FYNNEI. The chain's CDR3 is CASSRDFLEGYTF. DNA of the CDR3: TGTGCCAGCAGCCGGGACTTCTTGGAGGGCTACACCTTC.

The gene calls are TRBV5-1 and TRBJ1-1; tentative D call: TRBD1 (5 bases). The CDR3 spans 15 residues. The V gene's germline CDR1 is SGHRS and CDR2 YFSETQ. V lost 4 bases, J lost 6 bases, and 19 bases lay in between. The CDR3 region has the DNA TGCGCCAGCAGCCTGACAGCAGCCTATTCGCCTGAAGCTTTCTTT. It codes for CASSLTAAYSPEAFF.

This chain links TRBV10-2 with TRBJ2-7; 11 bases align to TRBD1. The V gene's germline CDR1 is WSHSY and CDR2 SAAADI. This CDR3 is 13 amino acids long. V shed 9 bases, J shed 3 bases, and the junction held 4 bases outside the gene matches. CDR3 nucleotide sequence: TGCGCCAGTACCGGGACAGGGGGCTACGAGCAGTACTTC. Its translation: CASTGTGGYEQYF.

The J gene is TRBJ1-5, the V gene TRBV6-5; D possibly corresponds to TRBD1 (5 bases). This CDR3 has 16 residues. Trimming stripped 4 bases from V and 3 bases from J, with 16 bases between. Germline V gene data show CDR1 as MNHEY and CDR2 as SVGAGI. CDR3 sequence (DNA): TGTGCCAGCAGTTTTTTAGGACACCTCGACAATCAGCCCCAGCATTTT. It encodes CASSFLGHLDNQPQHF.